What follows is one TCR beta chain and its context. No antigen is known for it. This table comes from immunoSEQ multiplex PCR, and its TCRdb copy is limited to in-frame clones, with some not included. Counted here are 2 million to 3 million clones, more than 80% occurring once; the ten biggest clones make up roughly 0.13%. These data belong to a study of shared clonotypes between healthy human individuals. Study-wide context: Each donor's CD4 naive and CD4 memory cells filled three plates apiece, CD8 naive two, and CD8 memory one. Study observations and caveats: Specimens sampled were limited to blood, with tissue repertoires likely differing.

Germline values: CDR1 SGHTA, CDR2 FQGTGA. Trimming stripped 5 bases from V and 6 bases from J, with 8 bases between. The CDR3 extends over 13 amino acids. The sample consisted of naive CD4+ T cells sorted from blood. Subset indicated: CD45RA+ positively selected. This receptor was taken from a man aged 18 to 29 in good health. The chain joins TRBV7-3 to TRBJ1-6; D is possibly TRBD1 (5 bases). The CDR3 here is CASSQQGNSPLHF. The CDR3 bases are TGTGCCAGCAGCCAGCAGGGTAATTCACCCCTCCACTTT.